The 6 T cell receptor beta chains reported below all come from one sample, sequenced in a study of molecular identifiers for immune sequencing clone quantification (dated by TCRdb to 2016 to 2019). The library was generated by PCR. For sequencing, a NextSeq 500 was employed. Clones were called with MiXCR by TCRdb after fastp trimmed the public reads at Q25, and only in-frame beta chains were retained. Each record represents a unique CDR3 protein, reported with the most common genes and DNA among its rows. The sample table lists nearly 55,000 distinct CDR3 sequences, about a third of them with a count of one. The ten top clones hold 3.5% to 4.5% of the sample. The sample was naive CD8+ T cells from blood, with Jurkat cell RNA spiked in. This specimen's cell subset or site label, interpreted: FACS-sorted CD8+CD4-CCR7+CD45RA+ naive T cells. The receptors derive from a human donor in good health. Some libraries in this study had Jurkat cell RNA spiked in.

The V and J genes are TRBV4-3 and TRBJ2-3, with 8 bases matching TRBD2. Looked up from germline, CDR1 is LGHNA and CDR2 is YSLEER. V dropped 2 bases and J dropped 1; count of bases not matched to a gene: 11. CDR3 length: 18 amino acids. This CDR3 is CASSQTSSGTRGTDTQYF. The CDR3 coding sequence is TGCGCCAGCAGCCAAACCAGCTCCGGGACTAGAGGCACAGATACGCAGTATTTT.

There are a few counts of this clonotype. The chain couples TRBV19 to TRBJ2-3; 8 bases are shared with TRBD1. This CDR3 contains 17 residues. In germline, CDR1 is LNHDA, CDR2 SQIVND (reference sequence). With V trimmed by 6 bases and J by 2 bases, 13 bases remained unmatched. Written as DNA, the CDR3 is TGTGCCAGTAGAAACCTTCAGGGGGCTTGGGCCACAGATACGCAGTATTTT. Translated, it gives CASRNLQGAWATDTQYF.

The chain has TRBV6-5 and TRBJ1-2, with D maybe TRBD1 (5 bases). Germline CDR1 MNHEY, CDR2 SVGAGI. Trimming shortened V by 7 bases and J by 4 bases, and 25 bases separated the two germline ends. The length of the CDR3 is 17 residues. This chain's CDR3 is CASKPGLRGYSLYGYTF. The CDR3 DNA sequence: TGTGCCAGCAAGCCCGGCCTGAGGGGTTACAGTCTCTATGGCTACACCTTC.

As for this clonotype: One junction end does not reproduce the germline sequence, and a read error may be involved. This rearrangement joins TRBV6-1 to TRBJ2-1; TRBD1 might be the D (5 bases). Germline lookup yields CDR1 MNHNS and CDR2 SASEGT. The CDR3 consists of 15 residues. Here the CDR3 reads CASSEAVHRLNGQFF. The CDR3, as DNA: TGTGCCAGCAGTGAGGCTGTCCACAGGTTAAATGGGCAGTTCTTC.

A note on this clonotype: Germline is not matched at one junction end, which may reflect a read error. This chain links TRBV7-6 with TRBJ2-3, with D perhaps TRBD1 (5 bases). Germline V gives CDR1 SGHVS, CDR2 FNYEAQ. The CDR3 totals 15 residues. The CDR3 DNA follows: TGTGCCAGCAGCTTAGCGTTCGCCAGCACAGGTACGCAGTATTTT. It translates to CASSLAFASTGTQYF.

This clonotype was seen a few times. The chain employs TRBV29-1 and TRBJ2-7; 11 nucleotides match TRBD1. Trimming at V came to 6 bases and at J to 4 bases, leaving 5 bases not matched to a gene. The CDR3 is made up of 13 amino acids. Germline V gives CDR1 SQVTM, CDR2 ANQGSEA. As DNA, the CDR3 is TGCAGCGTCCGGGACAGGGGGGGTTACGAGCAGTACTTC. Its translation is CSVRDRGGYEQYF.